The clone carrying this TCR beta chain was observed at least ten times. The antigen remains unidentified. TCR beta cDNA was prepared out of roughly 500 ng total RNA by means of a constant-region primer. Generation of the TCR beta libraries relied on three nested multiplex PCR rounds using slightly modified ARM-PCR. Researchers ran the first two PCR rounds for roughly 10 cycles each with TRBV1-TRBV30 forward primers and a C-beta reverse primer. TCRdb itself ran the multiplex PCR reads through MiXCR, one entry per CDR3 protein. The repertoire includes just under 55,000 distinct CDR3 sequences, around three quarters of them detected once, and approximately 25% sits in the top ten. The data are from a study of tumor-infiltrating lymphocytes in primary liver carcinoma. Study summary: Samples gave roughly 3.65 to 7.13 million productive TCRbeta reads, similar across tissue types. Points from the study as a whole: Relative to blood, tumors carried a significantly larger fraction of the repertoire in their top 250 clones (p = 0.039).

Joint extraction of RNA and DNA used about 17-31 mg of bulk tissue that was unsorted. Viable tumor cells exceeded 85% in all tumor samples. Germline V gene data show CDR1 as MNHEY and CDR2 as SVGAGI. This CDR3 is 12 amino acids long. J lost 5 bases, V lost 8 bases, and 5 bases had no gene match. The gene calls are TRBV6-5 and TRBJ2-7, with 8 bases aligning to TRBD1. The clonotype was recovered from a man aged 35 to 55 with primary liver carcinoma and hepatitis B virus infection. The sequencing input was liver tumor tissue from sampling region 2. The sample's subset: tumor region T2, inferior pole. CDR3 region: CASGDRSDEQYF. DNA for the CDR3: TGTGCCAGCGGGGACAGGTCGGACGAGCAGTACTTC.